The 27 T cell receptor beta chains presented below share a single source sample, sequenced in a study of follicular helper T cells after annual influenza vaccination. Sequenced by immunoSEQ multiplex PCR; TCRdb stores in-frame clones only, minus some. The sample includes 27,000 or so clones, about four fifths of them seen just once. Time point in this sample: 2014-2015 season, pre-vaccination. The source was CXCR5+ CD38- circulating T follicular helper cells from blood, collected on the day of influenza vaccination. Subset noted: circulating Tfh, non-naive CD4+CXCR5+PD-1+ (ICOS+CD38+ or ICOS-CD38-). These TCRs come from an adult who received the influenza vaccine.

This clone occurred once. The V call is TRBV27, the J call TRBJ2-5; 15 positions agree with TRBD2. The J call could be wrong; TRBJ2-7 is a better fit for the DNA end. The CDR3 sequence is 17 residues long. Per the germline V gene, CDR1 is MNHEY and CDR2 is SMNVEV (reference sequence). The CDR3 region has the DNA TGTGCCAGCAGTTCCAGTCGGACTAGCGGGGGGGTCCGCGAGCAGTACTTC. The encoded protein is CASSSSRTSGGVREQYF.

The rearrangement joins TRBV27 to TRBJ2-2, with 8 nucleotides matching TRBD1. The CDR3 spans 14 residues. CDR1 MNHEY and CDR2 SMNVEV come from the germline V gene (reference sequence). V trimming: 7 bases; J trimming: 4 bases; junction bases outside the gene matches: 5. The CDR3 here is CASKHRGSTGELFF. The CDR3 region has the DNA TGTGCCAGCAAACACAGGGGGAGCACCGGGGAGCTGTTTTTT.

The V call is TRBV28, the J call TRBJ2-2, with D possibly TRBD2 on 5 matching bases. Trimming took off 5 bases at V and 6 bases at J, with 16 bases between the two ends. Germline CDR1 reads MDHEN; CDR2 reads SYDVKM. This CDR3 spans 15 amino acids. This CDR3 is CASSIQRVGAGELFF. The CDR3 DNA reads as TGTGCCAGCAGTATACAGAGGGTTGGGGCCGGGGAGCTGTTTTTT.

The chain links TRBV7-9 to TRBJ2-1, with D uncertain. This CDR3 comprises 13 residues. From germline, CDR1 is SEHNR and CDR2 FQNEAQ (reference sequence). V was cut by 5 bases and J by 6 bases, with 11 bases left in between. For the CDR3, the DNA is TGTGCCAGCAGCCCCCGGCGAGGCAATGAGCAGTTCTTC. Its translation is CASSPRRGNEQFF.

The chain recombines TRBV7-8 with TRBJ2-7; 11 nucleotides agree with TRBD2. CDR1 and CDR2 (germline): SGHVS, FQNEAQ. V dropped 3 bases and J dropped 4; count of bases not matched to a gene: 8. This CDR3 region has 16 residues. Here the CDR3 reads CASSFEGASGRYEQYF. The DNA of the CDR3 is TGTGCCAGCAGCTTTGAGGGTGCTAGCGGGAGGTACGAGCAGTACTTC.

This chain links TRBV6-1 with TRBJ2-3, with TRBD2 matching over 11 bases. With 7 bases clipped from V and 4 bases from J, the junction kept 7 bases outside the gene matches. The CDR3 is made up of 15 amino acids. Germline V gene lookup returns CDR1 MNHNS and CDR2 SASEGT. The CDR3 DNA reads as TGTGCCAGCACTTCTCTAGCGGGAGGCTCAGATACGCAGTATTTT. Protein sequence: CASTSLAGGSDTQYF.

The chain recombines TRBV6-5 with TRBJ2-7; the match to TRBD2 covers 8 bases. From germline, CDR1 is MNHEY and CDR2 SVGAGI. The CDR3 is made up of 13 amino acids. Trimming removed 5 bases from V and 9 bases from J; junction bases left unmatched: 9. The CDR3 DNA is TGTGCCAGCAGTCGGACTAGCTCCCGAGGGCAGTACTTC. This gives the protein CASSRTSSRGQYF.

The chain combines TRBV5-1 with TRBJ2-6, with D tentatively TRBD2 (5 bases). V shed 8 bases and J shed 0 bases, with 15 bases lying between them. The germline V gene encodes CDR1 SGHRS and CDR2 YFSETQ. The CDR3 contains 16 residues. The CDR3 region has the DNA TGCGCCAGTTCTAGGGAGCCCTACTCTGGGGCCAACGTCCTGACTTTC. This codes for CASSREPYSGANVLTF.

The chain links TRBV4-1 to TRBJ2-3; perhaps TRBD1 as D (5 bases). V gave up 0 bases and J gave up 4 bases, with 8 bases separating them. The CDR3 has 14 residues. Germline values: CDR1 MGHRA, CDR2 YSYEKL. The CDR3 reads CASSQDGRADTQYF. The CDR3 region has the DNA TGCGCCAGCAGCCAAGATGGCAGGGCAGATACGCAGTATTTT.

The genes are TRBV2 and TRBJ1-2; tentative D call: TRBD1 (6 bases). Germline CDR1 and CDR2: SNHLY and FYNNEI. The CDR3 covers 15 residues. Trimming cost V 6 bases and J 6 bases, with 20 bases left between them. The CDR3 DNA sequence: TGTGCCAGCAGGGCACAGGGTGTGAACCTCCATGGCTACACCTTC. It is translated as CASRAQGVNLHGYTF.

Concerning this clone itself: Relative to the germline gene, one junction end is altered; a read error may explain this. This rearrangement joins TRBV30 to TRBJ1-4; TRBD1 aligns across 9 bases. The CDR3 consists of 16 residues. Germline lookup yields CDR1 GTSNPN and CDR2 SVGIG (reference sequence). This CDR3 reads CAWSVHRGQIRRKTVF. The CDR3 DNA reads TGTGCCTGGAGTGTCCACAGGGGGCAGATAAGACGAAAAACTGTTTTT.

V is TRBV29-1 and J is TRBJ1-1, with 10 positions matching TRBD1. J lost 8 bases, V lost 4 bases, and 7 bases had no gene match. CDR3 length equals 13 residues. From germline, CDR1 is SQVTM and CDR2 ANQGSEA. The CDR3 reads CSVGDRGLIEAFF. In DNA, the CDR3 is TGCAGCGTTGGCGACAGGGGGCTTATAGAAGCTTTCTTT.

The chain links TRBV18 to TRBJ1-5, with no clear D. Germline V CDR1 and CDR2: KGHSH, LQKENI. With 0 bases removed from V and 2 bases from J, the gap between germline ends came to 11 bases. This CDR3 spans 16 amino acids. The CDR3 spells CASSPPAGGGNQPQHF. The CDR3 region has the DNA TGTGCCAGCTCACCACCTGCGGGCGGGGGCAATCAGCCCCAGCATTTT.

This clone was detected a few times. The rearrangement uses TRBV6-1 and TRBJ2-5; perhaps TRBD1 as D (6 bases). V lost 2 bases and J lost 5, with 15 bases in between. This CDR3 spans 15 amino acids. Germline lookup yields CDR1 MNHNS and CDR2 SASEGT. CDR3 in DNA: TGTGCCAGCAGTGAAAGTCAGGGGCCGGGGGAGACCCAGTACTTC. Translation gives CASSESQGPGETQYF.

This rearrangement joins TRBV5-1 to TRBJ1-1; no firm D call. Germline loops: CDR1 SGHRS, CDR2 YFSETQ. The V end lost 2 bases, the J end lost 11 bases, and 16 bases lay between the germline ends. The CDR3 runs to 13 residues. CDR3: CASSFGMASGAFF. CDR3 nucleotides: TGCGCCAGCAGCTTCGGTATGGCCTCGGGGGCTTTCTTT.

The chain is built from TRBV6-1 and TRBJ2-3; TRBD1 is a possible D gene (6 bases). This CDR3 is 13 amino acids long. V lost 10 bases to trimming and J lost 3 bases, with 14 bases between them. Germline V gene lookup returns CDR1 MNHNS and CDR2 SASEGT. This CDR3 reads CATATGQTDTQYF. The CDR3 region has the DNA TGTGCCACCGCGACAGGCCAGACAGATACGCAGTATTTT.

The rearrangement links TRBV28 to TRBJ1-2; 7 bases fit TRBD1. There are 13 residues in the CDR3. Germline values: CDR1 MDHEN, CDR2 SYDVKM. V dropped 6 bases and J dropped 8; count of bases not matched to a gene: 9. The CDR3 DNA is TGTGCCAGCAGAACCGGGACAGAGCTCGGCTACACCTTC. Residues: CASRTGTELGYTF.

The gene calls are TRBV6-1 and TRBJ1-2; TRBD1 matches 9 bases. Germline loops: CDR1 MNHNS, CDR2 SASEGT. The ends lost 7 bases at V and 7 bases at J; junction bases unmatched: 13. The CDR3 is 15 residues long. In nucleotides, the CDR3 is TGTGCCAGCAAAACCTCCGGGACAGGGTCCGGTGGCTACACCTTC. Amino acid sequence: CASKTSGTGSGGYTF.

There are a few counts of this clone. The chain couples TRBV18 to TRBJ1-4; weak D call: TRBD1 (6 bases). Trimming took off 1 base at V and 4 bases at J, with 10 bases between the two ends. The germline V gene encodes CDR1 KGHSH and CDR2 LQKENI. This CDR3 region has 15 residues. CDR3 DNA sequence: TGTGCCAGCTCACCACGGGGGCAGAGTAATGAAAAACTGTTTTTT. Protein product: CASSPRGQSNEKLFF.

The rearrangement joins TRBV6-1 to TRBJ1-5; TRBD1 matches at 7 bases. Germline CDR1 and CDR2: MNHNS and SASEGT. With V trimmed by 5 bases and J by 9 bases, 10 bases remained unmatched. This CDR3 is 14 amino acids long. CDR3 nucleotide sequence: TGTGCCAGCAGTCCACGACAGGGAAGGATGCCCCAGCATTTT. Residues: CASSPRQGRMPQHF.

The chain combines TRBV29-1 with TRBJ1-1; maybe TRBD1 (6 bases). The CDR3 covers 12 residues. CDR1 is SQVTM, CDR2 ANQGSEA, per germline. Trimming took 7 bases from V and 3 from J, leaving 12 bases between them. The CDR3 DNA follows: TGCAGCGCTACAAGACAGGACACTGAAGCTTTCTTT. Translation: CSATRQDTEAFF.

The chain employs TRBV5-4 and TRBJ1-1; a weak D match, TRBD1 (5 bases). From germline, CDR1 is SGHNT and CDR2 YYREEE (reference sequence). This CDR3 spans 13 amino acids. The V end was cut by 4 bases, the J end by 4 bases, with 11 bases between. The CDR3 loop reads CASSHTDTTEAFF. The CDR3 DNA reads as TGTGCCAGCAGCCATACGGACACCACTGAAGCTTTCTTT.

The CDR3 is CASSLPRGLMFF. The DNA of the CDR3 is TGTGCCAGCAGCCTCCCCCGGGGACTAATGTTCTTC. The chain employs TRBV7-6 and TRBJ2-1; 7 nucleotides agree with TRBD2. CDR1 is SGHVS, CDR2 FNYEAQ, per germline. V was clipped by 5 bases and J by 15 bases; unmatched bases: 10. This CDR3 comprises 12 residues.

The chain uses TRBV7-2 and TRBJ2-3; D is undetermined. Per the germline V gene, CDR1 is SGHTA and CDR2 is FQGNSA. V lost 3 bases and J 7 bases, leaving 17 bases between the germline ends. The length of the CDR3 is 15 residues. The CDR3 DNA sequence: TGTGCCAGCAGCTTCGAGCTCCATGGAGCCAATACGCAGTATTTT. It codes for CASSFELHGANTQYF.

The gene calls are TRBV11-1 and TRBJ1-1; D is unclear. Germline values: CDR1 SGHAT, CDR2 FQDESV (reference sequence). V lost 5 bases to trimming and J lost 7 bases, with 17 bases between them. The CDR3 totals 14 residues. In nucleotides, the CDR3 is TGTGCCAGCAGCACGCGGCGGGAACCTTTTGAAGCTTTCTTT. This codes for CASSTRREPFEAFF.

V usage is TRBV7-9 and J usage is TRBJ1-2; D is uncertain. Germline lookup yields CDR1 SEHNR and CDR2 FQNEAQ (reference sequence). Between the trimmed V and J ends, which lost 5 bases and 5 bases, there was a span of 15 bases. This CDR3 contains 14 residues. Written as DNA, the CDR3 is TGTGCCAGCAGCCCCCCGGTTCCCCTTTATGGCTACACCTTC. It encodes CASSPPVPLYGYTF.

The chain has TRBV7-2 and TRBJ2-7; 11 positions match TRBD2. Trimming cost V 5 bases and J 2 bases; bases outside gene matches: 2. The germline V gene encodes CDR1 SGHTA and CDR2 FQGNSA. This CDR3 is built from 14 residues. CDR3 DNA: TGTGCCAGCAGCCGGGGACTAGCGGCCTACGAGCAGTACTTC. Amino acids: CASSRGLAAYEQYF.